The rows below give T cell receptor beta chains drawn from one sample of a study of CD8 T cells in ankylosing spondylitis. TCRdb redid the calling of the 5' RACE reads with MiXCR, one entry per CDR3 protein. The sample contains roughly 670,000 distinct CDR3 sequences, 19% of which appear only once. The sample taken for sequencing was blood, either unsorted or a sorted T cell fraction (not recorded which). These receptors originate from a male donor with ankylosing spondylitis. Both conserved end residues are part of each CDR3. Each record gives: clone size, J gene, V gene, D gene, CDR3 DNA, CDR3 protein. D genes are given only for firm matches. The listing skips clone size in some rows; elsewhere it reads once, few, many or a size class.

NA	TRBJ2-1	TRBV27	TRBD1	TGTGCCAGCAGTTTCACAGGGGCGGTGGACAATGAGCAGTTCTTC	CASSFTGAVDNEQFF
NA	TRBJ1-2	TRBV20-1	TRBD1	TGCAGTGCTAGAGTGGGACAGGGGGTCTATGGCTACACCTTC	CSARVGQGVYGYTF
few	TRBJ2-7	TRBV29-1	NA	TGCAGCGTTGAAGCGGATACGAGCTACGAGCAGTACTTC	CSVEADTSYEQYF
many	TRBJ2-3	TRBV28	NA	TGTGCCAGCAGGCGGGACCTCACAGATACGCAGTATTTT	CASRRDLTDTQYF
NA	TRBJ2-7	TRBV5-1	NA	TGCGCCAGCAGCGGCTGGGATTCCTACGAGCAGTACTTC	CASSGWDSYEQYF
NA	TRBJ2-1	TRBV27	TRBD2	TGTGCCAGCATGAGCGGGACTATCTCCTACAATGAGCAGTTCTTC	CASMSGTISYNEQFF
NA	TRBJ1-6	TRBV6-5	NA	TGTGCCAGCAGTTACTCGGTCAGCTATAATTCACCCCTCCACTTT	CASSYSVSYNSPLHF
many	TRBJ2-7	TRBV20-1	NA	TGCAGTGCTAGCGCCCAGATGAGCTCCTACGAGCAGTACTTC	CSASAQMSSYEQYF
many	TRBJ2-3	TRBV14	TRBD2	TGTGCCAGCAGCCAACTTAAGCGGGAGGCTACAGATACGCAGTATTTT	CASSQLKREATDTQYF
few	TRBJ1-1	TRBV29-1	NA	TGCAGCGTGGTTGTTGCAGGGAACACTGAAGCTTTCTTT	CSVVVAGNTEAFF
NA	TRBJ2-7	TRBV19	TRBD1	TGTGCCAGTAGTGCGACCGGGACAGGGAACTCTGTCTACGAGCAGTACTTC	CASSATGTGNSVYEQYF
few	TRBJ2-3	TRBV14	NA	TGTGCCAGCAGCCAAGGACTACTCAGCACAGATACGCAGTATTTT	CASSQGLLSTDTQYF
once	TRBJ2-3	TRBV29-1	TRBD2	TGCAGCGCCGGGGGGACTAGCCGCACAGATACGCAGTATTTT	CSAGGTSRTDTQYF
few	TRBJ2-1	TRBV20-1	TRBD1	TGCAGTGTGCGGACAGGGGCTTTCAATGAGCAGTTCTTC	CSVRTGAFNEQFF
few	TRBJ1-1	TRBV7-9	TRBD1	TGTGCCAGCAGCTTAGCGGGGACAGGGGACATGAACACTGAAGCTTTCTTT	CASSLAGTGDMNTEAFF
NA	TRBJ2-5	TRBV7-3	NA	TGTGCCAGCGGGGAAAGGGGAGGCCTACAAGAGACCCAGTACTTC	CASGERGGLQETQYF
NA	TRBJ1-2	TRBV28	NA	TGTGCCAGTTCGGTGGGACCGGTTAACTATGGCTACACCTTC	CASSVGPVNYGYTF
NA	TRBJ1-5	TRBV20-1	TRBD1	TGCAGTGCAAACAGGGGCGGCCAGCCCCAGCATTTT	CSANRGGQPQHF
few	TRBJ2-3	TRBV12-3/TRBV12-4	NA	TGTGCCAGCAGTTTATGGGGGATCAACACAGATACGCAGTATTTT	CASSLWGINTDTQYF
NA	TRBJ2-7	TRBV7-9	TRBD2	TGTGCCAGCACCCCCGGGACTACTATCTACGAGCAGTACTTC	CASTPGTTIYEQYF
few	TRBJ1-2	TRBV29-1	TRBD1	TGCAGCGTTGGATTTGGACAGGGTTCTGGCTACACCTTC	CSVGFGQGSGYTF
NA	TRBJ1-1	TRBV6-5	NA	TGTGCCAGCAGTTTCCGTTTCGGAGGAGCCACTGAAGCTTTCTTT	CASSFRFGGATEAFF
few	TRBJ2-1	TRBV5-1	NA	TGCGCCAGCAGCTTGGCCGGGGAGGCCAACTACAATGAGCAGTTCTTC	CASSLAGEANYNEQFF
NA	TRBJ1-6	TRBV20-1	NA	TGCAGTGCTAGTTCTCAGGTGGCAAATTCACCCCTCCACTTT	CSASSQVANSPLHF
few	TRBJ1-1	TRBV19	NA	TGTGCCAGTAGTATAGCTGGCGGCTACCTTGAAGCTTTCTTT	CASSIAGGYLEAFF
NA	TRBJ2-3	TRBV20-1	NA	TGCAGTGCTAGAGACCGCGACAGAGGCACAGATACGCAGTATTTT	CSARDRDRGTDTQYF
few	TRBJ2-1	TRBV20-1	NA	TGCAGTGCTATACAGGGAAATGAGCAGTTCTTC	CSAIQGNEQFF
NA	TRBJ2-7	TRBV6-6	NA	TGTGCCAGCAGTCAAAAGGGGGGGGACCAGTACTTC	CASSQKGGDQYF